These 18 T cell receptor beta chains were all obtained from the same sample, sequenced in a study of T cell responses to AZD1222 COVID-19 vaccine. Only in-frame clones appear in the TCRdb table, and some are missing; sequencing was by immunoSEQ multiplex PCR. Counted here are 150,000 to 200,000 clones, 87% occurring once; the ten biggest clones make up 0.85% to 1.1%. This specimen was peripheral blood, taken 28 days after the second AZD1222 dose. These receptors were taken from an adult who received the AZD1222 COVID-19 vaccine.

V usage is TRBV4-2 and J usage is TRBJ2-5, with 10 bases matching TRBD2. This CDR3 has 16 residues. After removal of 2 bases from V and 4 bases from J, the junction contained 7 bases not matched to a gene. Germline V gene sequence: CDR1 LGHNA, CDR2 YNFKEQ. The CDR3 loop reads CASSQPLAGAVETQYF. As DNA, the CDR3 is TGTGCCAGCAGCCAACCCCTAGCGGGGGCTGTAGAGACCCAGTACTTC.

This clone appeared a few times. The chain couples TRBV6-8 to TRBJ2-7, with 7 bases lining up with TRBD1. The V segment lost 5 bases and the J segment 7 bases; nucleotides outside the gene matches: 11. Germline V lookup: CDR1 MNHGY, CDR2 SAAAGT. CDR3 length: 14 residues. The CDR3 DNA sequence: TGTGCCAGCAGTGCCGGGACAGACCCGTGGGAGCAGTACTTC. This translates into CASSAGTDPWEQYF.

This clone was picked up one time. This chain connects TRBV7-8 to TRBJ1-3; perhaps TRBD1 as D (5 bases). This CDR3 is built from 17 residues. Germline V CDR1 and CDR2: SGHVS, FQNEAQ. V was trimmed by 0 bases and J by 0 bases, leaving 12 bases between them. CDR3 protein: CASSLAPPGLSGNTIYF. As DNA, the CDR3 is TGTGCCAGCAGCTTAGCCCCCCCGGGGCTCTCTGGAAACACCATATATTTT.

The chain joins TRBV27 to TRBJ1-1; D is uncertain. The length of the CDR3 is 13 residues. Trimming took 4 bases from V and 0 from J, leaving 6 bases between them. Looked up from germline, CDR1 is MNHEY and CDR2 is SMNVEV (reference sequence). The CDR3 bases are TGTGCCAGCAGTTCCGGAATGAACACTGAAGCTTTCTTT. Amino acids: CASSSGMNTEAFF.

This clone was found a few times. The chain combines TRBV6-2 or TRBV6-3 with TRBJ2-5; D might be TRBD2 (6 bases). Per germline, CDR1 MNHEY and CDR2 SVGEGT. Trimming left V 2 bases short and J 3 bases short, with 10 bases between. CDR3 length: 14 residues. CDR3 residues: CASSYGGSEETQYF. The CDR3 DNA reads TGTGCCAGCAGTTACGGGGGGAGTGAAGAGACCCAGTACTTC.

About this clone itself: This CDR3 is also generated by other DNA sequences in the sample. The rearrangement uses TRBV6-5 and TRBJ1-1, with D hard to call. The CDR3 has 13 amino acids. Trimming removed 2 bases from V and 1 base from J, with 5 bases in between. Germline CDR1 reads MNHEY; CDR2 reads SVGAGI. The CDR3 region has the DNA TGTGCCAGCAGTTACGGCGAGAACACTGAAGCTTTCTTT. Its translation is CASSYGENTEAFF.

The gene calls are TRBV5-1 and TRBJ2-7; possibly TRBD2 for D (7 bases). The V gene's germline CDR1 is SGHRS and CDR2 YFSETQ. The CDR3 runs to 14 residues. V was clipped by 4 bases and J by 3 bases, with 14 bases between them. The CDR3 region is CASSPGGRNYEQYF. The CDR3 coding sequence is TGCGCCAGCAGCCCGGGGGGCAGAAACTACGAGCAGTACTTC.

J is TRBJ2-3 and V is TRBV7-6; 7 positions match TRBD2. CDR1 SGHVS and CDR2 FNYEAQ come from the germline V gene. The CDR3 contains 14 residues. V was pared by 5 bases and J by 2 bases, with 4 bases of the junction left unmatched. The CDR3 loop reads CASSPGGYTDTQYF. In DNA, the CDR3 is TGTGCCAGCAGCCCCGGGGGGTACACAGATACGCAGTATTTT.

V and J are TRBV6-2 or TRBV6-3 and TRBJ2-1, with 7 bases aligning to TRBD1. V was pared by 0 bases and J by 4 bases, with 9 bases of the junction left unmatched. Germline V gene data show CDR1 as MNHEY and CDR2 as SVGEGT. CDR3 length: 17 amino acids. CDR3 in amino acids: CASSYSREGAGYNEQFF. The DNA of the CDR3 is TGTGCCAGCAGTTACTCGCGAGAGGGGGCCGGTTACAATGAGCAGTTCTTC.

To note about this clone: Different DNA sequences within this sample yield the same CDR3. The chain carries TRBV27 and TRBJ1-1; weak D call: TRBD1 (5 bases). With 2 bases removed from V and 1 base from J, the gap between germline ends came to 5 bases. This CDR3 has 13 residues. Germline V gene sequence: CDR1 MNHEY, CDR2 SMNVEV (reference sequence). The CDR3 bases are TGTGCCAGCAGTTTAGGACAGAACACTGAAGCTTTCTTT. The encoded protein is CASSLGQNTEAFF.

CDR3 nucleotide sequence: TGTGCCAGCAGCATAGTGGGGGGACAGAGCACTGGGGATGAGCAGTTCTTC. It encodes CASSIVGGQSTGDEQFF. V is TRBV7-8 and J is TRBJ2-1, with a weak D call TRBD1 (7 bases). Germline CDR1 is SGHVS and CDR2 is FQNEAQ. The CDR3 length is 17 residues. V lost 5 bases to trimming and J lost 8 bases, with 25 bases between them.

The rearrangement joins TRBV14 to TRBJ2-3; 9 nucleotides match TRBD2. Germline V gene sequence: CDR1 SGHDN, CDR2 FVKESK. V lost 4 bases and J lost 4; bases outside the gene matches: 3. The CDR3 runs to 14 residues. The CDR3 bases are TGTGCCAGCAGCCTATTAGCGGGGGCAGATACGCAGTATTTT. The encoded protein is CASSLLAGADTQYF.

The rearrangement uses TRBV5-1 and TRBJ1-3; 7 nucleotides align to TRBD1. The V segment lost 4 bases and the J segment 2 bases; nucleotides outside the gene matches: 3. The CDR3 is 14 residues long. Germline assignment: CDR1 SGHRS and CDR2 YFSETQ. CDR3 DNA: TGCGCCAGCAGCACGGGGACAGCTGGAAACACCATATATTTT. The encoded protein is CASSTGTAGNTIYF.

CDR3 amino acids: CASSLTGRERGYTF. Written as DNA, the CDR3 is TGTGCCAGCAGTTTAACAGGGAGGGAGCGTGGCTACACCTTC. This chain joins TRBV27 and TRBJ1-2; possible D gene TRBD1, 6 bases. Germline V gene data show CDR1 as MNHEY and CDR2 as SMNVEV (reference sequence). This CDR3 has 14 residues. V was clipped by 2 bases and J by 7 bases, with 14 bases between them.

This clone was detected only once. The rearrangement uses TRBV2 and TRBJ1-2; a possible D gene is TRBD1 (5 bases). Trimming removed 6 bases from V and 4 bases from J, with 12 bases in between. Germline V lookup: CDR1 SNHLY, CDR2 FYNNEI. The CDR3 is made up of 13 amino acids. The CDR3, as DNA: TGTGCCAGCAGGGCACTGGGGGGCTATGGCTACACCTTC. Amino acid sequence: CASRALGGYGYTF.

The V call is TRBV9, the J call TRBJ2-7; TRBD1 agrees at 7 bases. Germline V gene lookup returns CDR1 SGDLS and CDR2 YYNGEE. V trimming: 0 bases; J trimming: 7 bases; junction bases outside the gene matches: 4. The CDR3 has 13 residues. The CDR3 here is CASSVEGADEQYF. The CDR3 nucleotides are TGTGCCAGCAGCGTAGAGGGGGCGGATGAGCAGTACTTC. The complete variable domain, with remaining parts taken from reference TRBV9 and TRBJ2-7, reads DSGVTQTPKHLITATGQRVTLRCSPRSGDLSVYWYQQSLDQGLQFLIQYYNGEERAKGNILERFSAQQFPDLHSELNLSSLELGDSALYFCASSVEGADEQYFGPGTRLTVT.

This chain joins TRBV27 and TRBJ2-2, with unresolved D. The V end lost 2 bases, the J end lost 7 bases, and 8 bases lay between the germline ends. The CDR3 has 13 residues. Germline CDR1 and CDR2: MNHEY and SMNVEV (reference sequence). The CDR3 nucleotides read TGTGCCAGCAGTTTAGTATGGAACGGGGAGCTGTTTTTT. This translates into CASSLVWNGELFF.

The CDR3 protein is CASSLGTRGRLSGNTIYF. CDR3 nucleotides: TGCGCCAGCAGCTTGGGGACCCGGGGACGGCTCTCTGGAAACACCATATATTTT. J is TRBJ1-3 and V is TRBV5-1; possibly TRBD1 for D (5 bases). Germline values: CDR1 SGHRS, CDR2 YFSETQ. V lost 0 bases to trimming and J lost 0 bases, with 16 bases between them. This CDR3 spans 18 amino acids.